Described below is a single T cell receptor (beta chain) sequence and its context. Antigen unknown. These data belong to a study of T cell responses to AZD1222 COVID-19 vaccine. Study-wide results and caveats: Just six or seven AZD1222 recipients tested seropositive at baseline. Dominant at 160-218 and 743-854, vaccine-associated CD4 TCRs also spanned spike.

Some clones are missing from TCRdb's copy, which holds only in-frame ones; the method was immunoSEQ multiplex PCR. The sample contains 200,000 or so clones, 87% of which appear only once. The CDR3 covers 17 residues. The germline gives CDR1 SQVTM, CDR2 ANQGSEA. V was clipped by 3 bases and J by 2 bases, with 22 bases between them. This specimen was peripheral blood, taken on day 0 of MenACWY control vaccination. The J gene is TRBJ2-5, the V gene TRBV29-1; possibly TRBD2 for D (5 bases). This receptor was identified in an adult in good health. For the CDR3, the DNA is TGCAGCGTTGAGGGTCTAGCTGAGGACTTCGGGCAAGAGACCCAGTACTTC. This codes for CSVEGLAEDFGQETQYF.